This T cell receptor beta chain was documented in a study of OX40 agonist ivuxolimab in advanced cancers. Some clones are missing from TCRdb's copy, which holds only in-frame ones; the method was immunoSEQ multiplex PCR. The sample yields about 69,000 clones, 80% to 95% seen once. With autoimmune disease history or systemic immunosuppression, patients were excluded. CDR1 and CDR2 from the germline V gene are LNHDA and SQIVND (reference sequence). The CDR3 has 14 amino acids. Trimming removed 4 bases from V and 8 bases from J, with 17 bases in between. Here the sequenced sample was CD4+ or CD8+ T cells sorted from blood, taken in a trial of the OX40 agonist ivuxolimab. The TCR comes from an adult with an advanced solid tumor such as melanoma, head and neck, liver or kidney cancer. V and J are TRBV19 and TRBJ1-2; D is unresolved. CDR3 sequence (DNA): TGTGCCAGTAGTACCTCATGGGGTTTGTGGGGCTACACCTTC. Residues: CASSTSWGLWGYTF.